This T cell receptor (beta chain) was obtained from a study of T cell repertoires in cytomegalovirus infection (dated 2019 in TCRdb). For the wider study: The peptide stimulations were aimed at well-studied HLA-B-restricted epitopes as well as recently identified HLA-C-restricted CMV epitopes, whose presentation resists viral immunomodulation. Donor HLA type was relevant to the analysis, as public TCR beta signatures indicated carriage of CMV infection together with the matching HLA type. The paper as a whole reports these results and caveats: The ex vivo response was dominated by HLA-C-restricted CMV-specific TCR beta clonotypes, which also provided the single most frequent clonotype in two of eight donors. Carriers of CMV infection plus the relevant HLA type were discriminated by the cumulative frequency of public TCR beta family members in the study cohort and in an independent roughly 400-donor cohort.

The sample's treatment or condition, from its label and the paper: in vitro stimulation with specific CMV peptide epitopes to enrich CMV-specific T cells. A remark on this clonotype: There is no known antigen for this receptor. Base qualities are not at hand, and no much larger clone is one base apart.

The CDR3, cysteine through phenylalanine, is 12 amino acids long. Just the 36-base CDR3 DNA is kept, in frame starting at base 1. Trimming at the junction amounts to 7 bases on V and 5 bases on J, and the germline ends lie 14 bases apart. The CDR1 and CDR2 encoded by the germline V gene are SQVTM and ANQGSEA. Sequencing instrument: Illumina HiSeq 1500. TCRdb trimmed public reads at Q25 via fastp, called clones via MiXCR and kept in-frame beta chains. Rows merge per CDR3 protein into single entries with the most common DNA and genes. A total of 700,000 to 850,000 distinct CDR3 sequences appear in this sample, 32% of them only once. Roughly 12% of the sample rests with the top ten.

The sequence came from a human donor in good health (CMV status not recorded). Some clones in this sample may be carry-over from other donors' samples. This specimen consisted of cultured CD8+ T cells from PBMCs, obtained from culture after CMV antigen stimulation. This receptor chain uses TRBV29-1 and TRBJ2-5, and possibly TRBD2, on 5 matching bases. The DNA sequence reads TGCAGCGCTGTGGGAGCCTGGGAGACCCAGTACTTC. Its product reads: CSAVGAWETQYF.